This is a list of T cell receptor beta chains from one sample in a study of T cells after yellow fever vaccination. One entry per CDR3 protein, called by TCRdb with MiXCR from the 5' RACE reads. Among about 120,000 distinct CDR3 sequences listed, roughly 6.8% were seen once. This specimen consisted of CD4+ T cells sorted from PBMCs, obtained around 45 days after the first yellow fever vaccination. The receptors come from a man aged 18 to 30 who received the YFV17D yellow fever vaccine. CDR3s include the opening cysteine and the closing phenylalanine or tryptophan. A D gene is named only where the DNA matches it firmly. Only part of the rows carry a size: once, few, many, or a class if the clone is expanded.

j_call d_call clone_size v_call cdr3_nt cdr3_aa
TRBJ2-2 NA many TRBV12-3/TRBV12-4 TGTGCCAGCTGCCTGGCGAACACCGGGGAGCTGTTTTTT CASCLANTGELFF
TRBJ1-2 TRBD1 many TRBV5-5 TGTGCCAGCAGCTCTAGACTTCAGACAGGGTATGGCTACACCTTC CASSSRLQTGYGYTF
TRBJ2-7 NA NA TRBV28 TGTGCCAGCCGAGGGAGTCCTTGGTACGAGCAGTACTTC CASRGSPWYEQYF
TRBJ1-3 NA NA TRBV18 TGTGCCAGCTCACGGGGGACACAAAACTCTGGAAACACCATATATTTT CASSRGTQNSGNTIYF
TRBJ2-3 NA few TRBV18 TGTGCCAGCTCACCACTCCACGGCCAGGCAGATACGCAGTATTTT CASSPLHGQADTQYF
TRBJ1-5 NA many TRBV20-1 TGCAGTGCGCGCACGGGGGAGGGTCAGCCCCAGCATTTT CSARTGEGQPQHF
TRBJ1-2 NA NA TRBV10-3 TGTGCCATCAGAGCTGGAGCAGGGGACGACTATGGCTACACCTTC CAIRAGAGDDYGYTF
TRBJ1-3 NA many TRBV12-3/TRBV12-4 TGTGCCAGCAGTTTACGTTCTGGAAACACCATATATTTT CASSLRSGNTIYF
TRBJ2-3 NA many TRBV5-1 TGCGCCAGCAGCACTGGGACTCGCCCTGACACAGATACGCAGTATTTT CASSTGTRPDTDTQYF
TRBJ2-7 NA many TRBV12-3/TRBV12-4 TGTGCCAGCAGTTTCGACAGGAACTACGAGCAGTACTTC CASSFDRNYEQYF